Listed here are 11 T cell receptor beta chains from one sample, sequenced in a study of T cells after yellow fever vaccination. TCRdb ran MiXCR on the 5' RACE reads and lists one entry per CDR3 protein. The sample has some 150,000 distinct CDR3 sequences, approximately 9.9% seen once; the top ten hold around 40%. Sample: CD8+ T cells sorted from PBMCs, taken 45 days after the yellow fever booster vaccination. All receptors come from a man aged 18-30 years who received the YFV17D yellow fever vaccine.

The sample holds a few counts of this clonotype. This chain joins TRBV7-8 and TRBJ1-2, with 9 bases lining up with TRBD1. The CDR3 loop spans 13 amino acids. V was pared by 5 bases and J by 8 bases, with 6 bases of the junction left unmatched. Germline V gene data show CDR1 as SGHVS and CDR2 as FQNEAQ. CDR3 sequence (DNA): TGTGCCAGCAGCCCCGGGACAGGGAGAGGCTACACCTTC. This gives the protein CASSPGTGRGYTF.

This clonotype was seen a few times. The chain carries TRBV7-2 and TRBJ1-2, with 8 bases matching TRBD1. CDR1 and CDR2 from the germline V gene are SGHTA and FQGNSA. The CDR3 is 17 amino acids. V shed 3 bases and J 5 bases; nucleotides not matched to a gene: 14. The CDR3, as DNA: TGTGCCAGCAGCTTCAGGGGGCGCCTTGTCTTTTCTTATGGCTACACCTTC. Its translation is CASSFRGRLVFSYGYTF.

This clonotype was detected a few times. This sequence joins TRBV7-9 and TRBJ1-2; a weak D match, TRBD1 (6 bases). The germline V gene encodes CDR1 SEHNR and CDR2 FQNEAQ (reference sequence). The CDR3 totals 15 residues. V lost 1 base to trimming and J lost 6 bases, with 15 bases between them. CDR3 region: CASSLGGRGEDGYTF. DNA for the CDR3: TGTGCCAGCAGCTTAGGGGGCAGGGGAGAGGATGGCTACACCTTC.

This clonotype was counted between two and nine times. The V gene is TRBV27, the J gene TRBJ2-1; no firm D call. Deletions cut 1 base from V and 8 bases from J, with 18 bases between. The CDR3 loop spans 16 amino acids. Per germline, CDR1 MNHEY and CDR2 SMNVEV (reference sequence). This CDR3 reads CASSLLSRASVDEQFF. The CDR3 DNA reads as TGTGCCAGCAGTTTATTGTCCAGAGCCTCTGTCGATGAGCAGTTCTTC.

The chain employs TRBV14 and TRBJ2-3; D gene unclear. CDR3 size: 13 residues. V gave up 1 base and J gave up 13 bases, with 15 bases separating them. Germline V CDR1 and CDR2: SGHDN, FVKESK. As DNA, the CDR3 is TGTGCCAGCAGCCAAGTTTTCGGCCTGCGGAAGTATTTT. Translating it yields CASSQVFGLRKYF.

This clonotype was counted many times. The chain recombines TRBV10-3 with TRBJ2-7, with D perhaps TRBD1 or TRBD2 (5 bases each). This CDR3 spans 12 amino acids. Trimming pared 8 bases from V and 2 bases from J, leaving 10 bases between. The germline gives CDR1 ENHRY, CDR2 SYGVKD. Here the CDR3 reads CAIRDPPYEQYF. CDR3 coding DNA: TGTGCCATCCGGGACCCCCCCTACGAGCAGTACTTC.

This clonotype came up a few times. The V call is TRBV6-2 or TRBV6-3, the J call TRBJ2-3, with D possibly matching TRBD1 (5 bases). The V gene's germline CDR1 is MNHEY and CDR2 SVGEGT. The CDR3 sequence is 13 residues long. V was trimmed by 6 bases and J by 6 bases, leaving 13 bases between them. In DNA, the CDR3 is TGTGCCAGCAGGGGGCAGGATGGGGATACGCAGTATTTT. Translation: CASRGQDGDTQYF.

This clonotype was seen only a few times. An end of the junction differs from the germline gene, which may be a read error. The chain couples TRBV4-3 to TRBJ1-6; D possibly corresponds to TRBD1 (6 bases). The V gene's germline CDR1 is LGHNA and CDR2 YSLEER. The CDR3 spans 15 residues. CDR3 coding DNA: TGCGCCAGCAGCCAAGACAGGGGTCGTAATTCAACCCTACACTTT. This encodes CASSQDRGRNSTLHF.

This clonotype was recorded many times. The chain recombines TRBV21-1 with TRBJ1-1. TRBV21-1 represents a pseudogene. The CDR3 contains 15 residues. For the CDR3, the DNA is TGTGCCAGCAGCAAAGTGGGCACTTCGAACACTGAAGCTTTCTTT. Encoded protein: CASSKVGTSNTEAFF.

This chain links TRBV5-1 with TRBJ1-4; possible D gene TRBD1, 6 bases. V lost 2 bases and J 7 bases, leaving 12 bases between the germline ends. The germline gives CDR1 SGHRS, CDR2 YFSETQ. The CDR3 consists of 14 residues. CDR3 sequence (DNA): TGCGCCAGCAGCTTCAGGGGAGCCGGTGAAAAACTGTTTTTT. Its translation is CASSFRGAGEKLFF.

This clonotype has a handful of counts. As DNA, the CDR3 is TGTGCCAGCAGCCAACCCCGGTTACAGGGGGCGCTTCCAGATACGCAGTATTTT. This sequence encodes CASSQPRLQGALPDTQYF. This chain uses TRBV11-2 with TRBJ2-3; TRBD1 matches 9 bases. Trimming cost V 5 bases and J 4 bases; bases outside gene matches: 16. CDR3 length equals 18 residues. From germline, CDR1 is SGHAT and CDR2 FQNNGV. The whole variable domain, filled in from reference TRBV11-2 and TRBJ2-3, reads EAGVAQSPRYKIIEKRQSVAFWCNPISGHATLYWYQQILGQGPKLLIQFQNNGVVDDSQLPKDRFSAERLKGVDSTLKIQPAKLEDSAVYLCASSQPRLQGALPDTQYFGPGTRLTVL.